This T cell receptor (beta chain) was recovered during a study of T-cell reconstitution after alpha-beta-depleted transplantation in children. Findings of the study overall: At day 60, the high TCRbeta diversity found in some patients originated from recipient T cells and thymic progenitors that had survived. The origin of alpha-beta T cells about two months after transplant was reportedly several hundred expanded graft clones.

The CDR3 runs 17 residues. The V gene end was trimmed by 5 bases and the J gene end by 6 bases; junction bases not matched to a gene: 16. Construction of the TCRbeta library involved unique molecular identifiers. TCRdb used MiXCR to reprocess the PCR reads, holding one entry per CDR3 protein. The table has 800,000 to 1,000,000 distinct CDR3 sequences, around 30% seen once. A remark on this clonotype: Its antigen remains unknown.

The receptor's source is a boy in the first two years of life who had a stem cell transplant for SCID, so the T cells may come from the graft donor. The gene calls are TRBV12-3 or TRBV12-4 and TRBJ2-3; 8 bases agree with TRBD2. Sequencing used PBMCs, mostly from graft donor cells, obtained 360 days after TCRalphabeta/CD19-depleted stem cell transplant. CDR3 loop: CASSPTEWRGARDTQYF. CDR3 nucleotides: TGTGCCAGCAGTCCTACAGAGTGGCGGGGGGCGAGGGATACGCAGTATTTT.